This T cell receptor beta chain is from a study of Graves' ophthalmopathy and Graves' hyperthyroidism. About the study: Investigators collected peripheral blood at initial diagnosis, before any treatment was given. Overall study results and limits: Classification of ophthalmopathy versus stable hyperthyroidism by a 13-signature model yielded around 90% sensitivity and just over 80% specificity.

As the template, RNA transcripts were used to amplify TCR beta CDR3 regions. First-round RT-PCR employed HTBI primers, with a second-round multiplex PCR after it. One entry per CDR3 protein, called by TCRdb with MiXCR from the multiplex PCR reads. The repertoire holds 300,000 to 400,000 distinct CDR3 sequences, 15% to 20% seen once, with 12% in the top ten. Ophthalmopathy cases showed moderate-to-severe activity, scoring CAS ≥3 and NOSPECS ≥4, with duration under 3 months. Certain patients were not enrolled. These were patients with other autoimmune diseases, uncontrolled infections, pregnancy or lactation. This clonotype appeared many times. Its antigen is undetermined. Germline values: CDR1 LGHNA, CDR2 YNFKEQ. The CDR3 covers 15 residues. V was clipped by 1 base and J by 5 bases, with 14 bases between them.

The origin of this receptor is an adult man with Graves' ophthalmopathy. The rearrangement joins TRBV4-2 to TRBJ1-2, with D possibly TRBD1 on 5 matching bases. The sample consisted of peripheral blood. The CDR3 DNA sequence: TGTGCCAGCAGCCAAGGACTCGGGCAGGGTTATGGCTACACCTTC. It specifies CASSQGLGQGYGYTF.